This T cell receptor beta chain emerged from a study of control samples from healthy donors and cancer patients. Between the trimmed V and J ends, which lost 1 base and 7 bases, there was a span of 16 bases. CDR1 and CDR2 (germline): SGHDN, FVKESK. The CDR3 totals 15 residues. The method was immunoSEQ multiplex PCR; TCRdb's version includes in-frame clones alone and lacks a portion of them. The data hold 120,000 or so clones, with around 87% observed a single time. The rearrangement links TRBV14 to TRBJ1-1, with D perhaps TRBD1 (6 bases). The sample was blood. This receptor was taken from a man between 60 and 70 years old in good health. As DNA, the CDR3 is TGTGCCAGCAGCCAAGCCCGGGGGCGGTCTTTTGAAGCTTTCTTT. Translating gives CASSQARGRSFEAFF.